The present entry profiles one TCR beta chain with its context. Clones were sequenced by immunoSEQ multiplex PCR, and TCRdb holds only the in-frame ones, with some missing. Of about 73,000 clones in the sample, around 82% were seen once. The data were taken from a study of T cell responses to AZD1222 COVID-19 vaccine. The input for sequencing was peripheral blood, taken 28 days after the second AZD1222 dose. This receptor was taken from an adult who received the AZD1222 COVID-19 vaccine.

CDR3 region: CASSKFREGLYEQYF. The CDR3, as DNA: TGTGCCAGCAGCAAATTCCGGGAGGGCCTCTACGAGCAGTACTTC. The chain combines TRBV7-9 with TRBJ2-7, with TRBD2 identical over 8 bases. The CDR3 covers 15 residues. V lost 5 bases and J lost 3; bases outside the gene matches: 9. Looked up from germline, CDR1 is SEHNR and CDR2 is FQNEAQ (reference sequence).